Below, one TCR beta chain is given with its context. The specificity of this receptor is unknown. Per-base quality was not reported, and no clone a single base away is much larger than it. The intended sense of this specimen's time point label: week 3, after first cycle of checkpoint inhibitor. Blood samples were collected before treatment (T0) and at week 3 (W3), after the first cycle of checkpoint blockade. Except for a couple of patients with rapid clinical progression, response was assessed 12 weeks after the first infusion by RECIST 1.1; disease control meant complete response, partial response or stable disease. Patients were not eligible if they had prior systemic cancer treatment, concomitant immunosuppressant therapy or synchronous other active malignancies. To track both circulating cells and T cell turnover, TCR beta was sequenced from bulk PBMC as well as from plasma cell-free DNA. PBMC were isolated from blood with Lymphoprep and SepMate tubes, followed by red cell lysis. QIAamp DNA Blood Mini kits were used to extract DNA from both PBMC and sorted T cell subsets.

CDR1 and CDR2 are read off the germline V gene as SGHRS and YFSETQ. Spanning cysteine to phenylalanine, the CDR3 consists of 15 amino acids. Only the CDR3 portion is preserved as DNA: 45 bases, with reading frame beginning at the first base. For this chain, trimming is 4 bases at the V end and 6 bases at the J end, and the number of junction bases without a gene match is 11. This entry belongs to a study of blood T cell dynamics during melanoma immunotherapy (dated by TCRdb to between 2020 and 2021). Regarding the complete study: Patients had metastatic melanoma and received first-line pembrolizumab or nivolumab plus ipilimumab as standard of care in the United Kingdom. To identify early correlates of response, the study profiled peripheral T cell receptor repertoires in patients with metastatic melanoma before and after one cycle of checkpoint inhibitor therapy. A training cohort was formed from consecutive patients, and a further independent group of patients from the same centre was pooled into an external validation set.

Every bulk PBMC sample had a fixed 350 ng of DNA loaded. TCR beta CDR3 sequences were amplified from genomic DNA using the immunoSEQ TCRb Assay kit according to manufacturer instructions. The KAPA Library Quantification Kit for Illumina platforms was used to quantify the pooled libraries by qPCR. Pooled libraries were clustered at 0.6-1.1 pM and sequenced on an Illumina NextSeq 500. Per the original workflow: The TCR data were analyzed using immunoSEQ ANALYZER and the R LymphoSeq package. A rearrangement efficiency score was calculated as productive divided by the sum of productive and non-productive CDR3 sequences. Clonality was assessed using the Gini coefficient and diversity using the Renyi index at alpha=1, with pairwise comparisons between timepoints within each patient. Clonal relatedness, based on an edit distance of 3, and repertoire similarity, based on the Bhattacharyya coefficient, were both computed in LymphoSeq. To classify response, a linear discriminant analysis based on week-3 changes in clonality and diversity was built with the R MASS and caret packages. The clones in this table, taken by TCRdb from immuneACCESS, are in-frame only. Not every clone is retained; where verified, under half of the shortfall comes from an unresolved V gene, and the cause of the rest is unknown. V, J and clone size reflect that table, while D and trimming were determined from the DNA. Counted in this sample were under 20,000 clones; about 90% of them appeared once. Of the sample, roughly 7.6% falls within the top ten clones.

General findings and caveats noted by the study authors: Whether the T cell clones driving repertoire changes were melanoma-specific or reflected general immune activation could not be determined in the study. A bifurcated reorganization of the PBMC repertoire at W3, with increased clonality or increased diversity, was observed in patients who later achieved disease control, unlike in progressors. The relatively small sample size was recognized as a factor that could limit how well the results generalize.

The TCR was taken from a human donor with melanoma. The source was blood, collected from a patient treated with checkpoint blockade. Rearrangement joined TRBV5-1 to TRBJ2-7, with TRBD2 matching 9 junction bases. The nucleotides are TGCGCCAGCAGCCTCGAAATAGCGGGAGATGGCGAGCAGTACTTC. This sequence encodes CASSLEIAGDGEQYF.